This T cell receptor beta chain derives from a study of cytomegalovirus exposure and HLA in healthy donors. On this clone itself: Its target is unknown.

PCR amplification relied on 60 Vbeta primers (plus 13 Jbeta primers). Using immunoSEQ multiplex PCR, the repertoire was profiled, and TCRdb retains in-frame clones only, with some absent. Here the sample spans approximately 220,000 clones, around 79% being singletons. Study-wide points: What a later analysis showed was that several of the most significant clusters appeared linked to common viral pathogens.

Germline V gene sequence: CDR1 LGHNA, CDR2 YNFKEQ. V lost 2 bases to trimming and J lost 2 bases; unmatched junction nucleotides: 12. This CDR3 has 18 residues. The receptor was derived from a girl aged 2-10 years in good health and CMV-seronegative. Sequencing was performed on PBMCs. The chain combines TRBV4-2 with TRBJ2-5, with TRBD2 identical over 9 bases. CDR3 residues: CASSQIGAQRGVQETQYF. Here the CDR3 DNA reads TGTGCCAGCAGCCAAATAGGAGCCCAGCGGGGGGTTCAAGAGACCCAGTACTTC.